The clone carrying this T cell receptor (beta chain) counts as medium-sized (0.01 to 0.1%). Sequencing used immunoSEQ v3.0 at survey level. Method: immunoSEQ multiplex PCR; TCRdb's copy keeps in-frame clones and lacks some. The profile shows over 25,000 clones, approximately 78% of them singletons. This sample stems from a study of long-term antiretroviral therapy in people with HIV. The sequencing here drew on unsorted PBMCs, taken 1.5 years before starting antiretroviral therapy. This clonotype was obtained from a man younger than 30 with HIV.

The CDR3 protein is CASSVGLNEQFF. For the CDR3, the DNA is TGCGCCAGCAGCGTTGGACTCAATGAGCAGTTCTTC. This chain uses TRBV5-1 with TRBJ2-1; D perhaps matches TRBD2 (5 bases). Trimming shortened V by 4 bases and J by 6 bases, and 8 bases separated the two germline ends. The CDR3 has 12 amino acids. Germline loops: CDR1 SGHRS, CDR2 YFSETQ. Filled out from reference TRBV5-1 and TRBJ2-1, the complete variable domain reads KAGVTQTPRYLIKTRGQQVTLSCSPISGHRSVSWYQQTPGQGLQFLFEYFSETQRNKGNFPGRFSGRQFSNSRSEMNVSTLELGDSALYLCASSVGLNEQFFGPGTRLTVL.